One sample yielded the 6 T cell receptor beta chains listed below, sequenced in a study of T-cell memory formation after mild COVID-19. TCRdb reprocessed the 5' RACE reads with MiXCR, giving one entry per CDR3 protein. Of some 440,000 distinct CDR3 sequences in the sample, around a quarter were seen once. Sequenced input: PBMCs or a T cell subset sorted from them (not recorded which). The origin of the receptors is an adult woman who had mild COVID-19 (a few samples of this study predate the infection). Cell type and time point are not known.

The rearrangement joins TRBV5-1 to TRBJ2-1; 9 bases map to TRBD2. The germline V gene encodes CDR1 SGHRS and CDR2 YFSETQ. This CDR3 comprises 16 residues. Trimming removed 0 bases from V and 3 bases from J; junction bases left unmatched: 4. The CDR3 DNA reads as TGCGCCAGCAGCTTGGCAGAAGCGGGGGGCTACAATGAGCAGTTCTTC. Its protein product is CASSLAEAGGYNEQFF.

The CDR3 DNA sequence: TGTGCCGGCCAAGGAGGGGCCGCACTTGGGGCCAACGTCCTGACTTTC. Protein product: CAGQGGAALGANVLTF. The chain is built from TRBV28 and TRBJ2-6, with a possible D match to TRBD2 (6 bases). The length of the CDR3 is 16 residues. Deletions cut 11 bases from V and 3 bases from J, with 20 bases between. Germline V lookup: CDR1 MDHEN, CDR2 SYDVKM.

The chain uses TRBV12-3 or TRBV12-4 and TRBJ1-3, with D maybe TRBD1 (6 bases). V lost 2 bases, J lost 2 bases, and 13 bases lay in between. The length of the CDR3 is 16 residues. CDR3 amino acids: CASSLLYGTTGNTIYF. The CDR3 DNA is TGTGCCAGCAGTTTACTTTACGGGACAACTGGAAACACCATATATTTT.

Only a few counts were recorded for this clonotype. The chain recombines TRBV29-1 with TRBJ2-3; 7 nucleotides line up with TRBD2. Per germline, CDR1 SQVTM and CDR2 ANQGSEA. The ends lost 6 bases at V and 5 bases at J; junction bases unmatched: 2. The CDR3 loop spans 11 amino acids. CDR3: CSVREGDTQYF. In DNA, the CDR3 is TGCAGCGTGAGGGAGGGAGATACGCAGTATTTT.

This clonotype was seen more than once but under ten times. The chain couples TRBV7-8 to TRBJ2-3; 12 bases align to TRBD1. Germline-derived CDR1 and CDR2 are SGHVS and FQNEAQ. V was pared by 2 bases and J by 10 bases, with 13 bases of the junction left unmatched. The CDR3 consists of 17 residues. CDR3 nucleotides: TGTGCCAGCAGCTTAAAGGGACAGGGGGCCCTGAGGGACGCGCAGTATTTT. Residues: CASSLKGQGALRDAQYF. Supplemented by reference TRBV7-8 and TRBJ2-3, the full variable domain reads GAGVSQSPRYKVAKRGQDVALRCDPISGHVSLFWYQQALGQGPEFLTYFQNEAQLDKSGLPSDRFFAERPEGSVSTLKIQRTQQEDSAVYLCASSLKGQGALRDAQYFGPGTRLTVL.

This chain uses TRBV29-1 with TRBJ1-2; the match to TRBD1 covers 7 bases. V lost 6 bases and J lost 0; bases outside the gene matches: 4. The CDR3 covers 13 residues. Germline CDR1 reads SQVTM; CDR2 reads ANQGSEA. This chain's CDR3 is CSVGTVTNYGYTF. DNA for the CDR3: TGCAGCGTCGGGACAGTGACTAACTATGGCTACACCTTC.